A selection of T cell receptor beta chains follows, all from one sample in a study of regulatory T cells in long-lasting Graves disease. TCRdb fed the multiplex PCR reads into MiXCR, producing one record per CDR3 protein. The sample carries 400,000 to 500,000 distinct CDR3 sequences, around 20% recorded once. Sequenced here: peripheral blood mononuclear cells (PBMCs), sampled when the disease was refractory, from a patient treated with antithyroid drugs. All receptors come from a female donor with Graves disease. Each CDR3 is given with its conserved first and last residue. D genes are given only for firm matches. Clone size, where shown, is once, few, many, or a class for clones that have expanded.

D: -
V: TRBV27
size: few
J: TRBJ2-4
DNA: TGTGCCAGCAGTTTAGCGGGATCAGACATTCAGTACTTC
CDR3: CASSLAGSDIQYF

D: TRBD2
V: TRBV10-3
size: -
J: TRBJ2-7
DNA: TGTGCCATCAGTGAGTCGCCTAGCGGAGCATCCTACGAGCAGTACTTC
CDR3: CAISESPSGASYEQYF

D: TRBD1
V: TRBV29-1
size: few
J: TRBJ2-3
DNA: TGCAGCGTTGTTACAGGGGTCACAGATACGCAGTATTTT
CDR3: CSVVTGVTDTQYF

D: -
V: TRBV6-1
size: many
J: TRBJ1-5
DNA: TGTGCCAGCAGTCCGGGGCCGTCGGGAAATCAGCCCCAGCATTTT
CDR3: CASSPGPSGNQPQHF

D: TRBD1
V: TRBV28
size: many
J: TRBJ1-6
DNA: TGTGCCAGCAGTTTGGACAGGGGAGAGTCACCCCTCCACTTT
CDR3: CASSLDRGESPLHF

D: -
V: TRBV6-1
size: many
J: TRBJ2-7
DNA: TGTGCCAGCAGTGAAGAAGCGGAGAGTGTGGAGCAGTACTTC
CDR3: CASSEEAESVEQYF

D: TRBD1
V: TRBV27
size: many
J: TRBJ2-5
DNA: TGTGCCAGCAGTCCCGAAGGGACAGGAAAAGAGACCCAGTACTTC
CDR3: CASSPEGTGKETQYF

D: -
V: TRBV5-1
size: -
J: TRBJ2-7
DNA: TGCGCCAGCAGCTTGGGGGGGACAACCTACGAGCAGTACTTC
CDR3: CASSLGGTTYEQYF

D: -
V: TRBV11-2
size: many
J: TRBJ2-3
DNA: TGTGCCAGCAGCCTAATCAGGGGGGCGTTAGCAGATACGCAGTATTTT
CDR3: CASSLIRGALADTQYF

D: TRBD2
V: TRBV12-3/TRBV12-4
size: many
J: TRBJ2-7
DNA: TGTGCCACCGGTTCCCCGAGGGAGGGGAGGTACGAGCAGTACTTC
CDR3: CATGSPREGRYEQYF

D: -
V: TRBV20-1
size: -
J: TRBJ1-1
DNA: TGCAGTGTCTGGGTAATGAACACTGAAGCTTTCTTT
CDR3: CSVWVMNTEAFF